This TCR beta chain was profiled in a study of PD-1 blockade in classical Hodgkin lymphoma. Time point reported: newly diagnosed, previously untreated cHL patient sample. The investigators isolated CD8+ T cells from thawed PBMCs using magnetic negative selection. This clone was seen only once. What it recognizes is unknown. The germline V and J ends were trimmed by 4 bases and 5 bases, with 9 bases remaining between them. The CDR3 has 12 amino acids. Germline CDR1 reads MNHNY; CDR2 reads SVGAGI (reference sequence). Study-level points and caveats: Why the repertoires differ is still unclear, perhaps disease activity or prior therapy. TCR diversity at baseline was reported to be reduced in newly diagnosed patients relative to healthy donors.

Profiled with immunoSEQ multiplex PCR; TCRdb holds only in-frame clones, not every one. The sample holds about 21,000 clones, 87% seen once. The genes are TRBV6-6 and TRBJ2-7; D gene unclear. This sequence was found in a human donor with classical Hodgkin lymphoma. Sequencing used CD8+ T cells from blood. CDR3 amino acids: CASSSGSDEQYF. CDR3 coding DNA: TGTGCCAGCAGTTCGGGTTCGGACGAGCAGTACTTC.